These 2 T cell receptor beta chains originate from one sample sequenced in a study of cytomegalovirus exposure and HLA in healthy donors. The PCR employed 60 Vbeta primers together with 13 Jbeta primers. The method was immunoSEQ multiplex PCR; TCRdb's version includes in-frame clones alone and lacks a portion of them. This sample has some 140,000 clones, with about four fifths found just once. Sequencing was done on a sample of PBMCs. These receptors were collected from a man between 25 and 39 years old in good health.

The chain has TRBV7-8 and TRBJ1-2, with TRBD1 as a possible D gene (6 bases). This CDR3 contains 13 residues. The germline gives CDR1 SGHVS, CDR2 FQNEAQ. The V gene lost 5 bases and the J gene lost 4 bases, with 11 bases spanning the gap. Written as DNA, the CDR3 is TGTGCCAGCAGCATAGGGGACATCTATGGCTACACCTTC. Translation gives CASSIGDIYGYTF.

The chain couples TRBV14 to TRBJ2-7; D remains ambiguous. The CDR3 extends over 14 amino acids. Germline CDR1 is SGHDN and CDR2 is FVKESK. Trimming took 0 bases from V and 5 from J, leaving 11 bases between them. The DNA of the CDR3 is TGTGCCAGCAGCCAAGATATTGTAGTGGACGAGCAGTACTTC. Protein: CASSQDIVVDEQYF.